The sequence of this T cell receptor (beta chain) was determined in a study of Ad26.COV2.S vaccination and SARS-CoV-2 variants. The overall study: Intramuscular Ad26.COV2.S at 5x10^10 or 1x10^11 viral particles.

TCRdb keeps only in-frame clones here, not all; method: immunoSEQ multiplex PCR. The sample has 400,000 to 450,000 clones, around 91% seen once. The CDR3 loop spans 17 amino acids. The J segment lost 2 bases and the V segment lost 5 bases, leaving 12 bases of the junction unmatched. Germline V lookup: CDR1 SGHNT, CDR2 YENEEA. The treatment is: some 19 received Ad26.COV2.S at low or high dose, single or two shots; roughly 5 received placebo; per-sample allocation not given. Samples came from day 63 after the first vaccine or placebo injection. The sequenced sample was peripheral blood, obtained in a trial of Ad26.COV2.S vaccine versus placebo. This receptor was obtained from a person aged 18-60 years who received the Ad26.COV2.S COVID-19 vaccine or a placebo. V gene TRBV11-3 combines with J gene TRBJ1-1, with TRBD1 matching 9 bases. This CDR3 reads CASSPWKDRGRNTEAFF. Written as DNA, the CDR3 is TGTGCCAGCAGCCCCTGGAAGGACAGGGGCAGAAACACTGAAGCTTTCTTT.